One sample yielded the 10 T cell receptor beta chains listed below, sequenced in a study of T cells in Graves' hyperthyroidism and ophthalmopathy. TCR beta CDR3 region amplification was performed from RNA transcripts. HTBI primers drove first-round RT-PCR of the TCR CDR3. TCRdb ran MiXCR on the multiplex PCR reads and lists one entry per CDR3 protein. The sample has a few hundred thousand distinct CDR3 sequences; roughly an eighth are singletons. The sample was blood. These TCRs come from a woman in her thirties or forties with Graves' ophthalmopathy.

This clonotype was detected many times. V gene TRBV7-9 combines with J gene TRBJ2-1, with TRBD1 matching over 8 bases. From germline, CDR1 is SEHNR and CDR2 FQNEAQ (reference sequence). V was clipped by 1 base and J by 7 bases; unmatched bases: 9. The CDR3 runs to 16 residues. In DNA form, the CDR3 reads TGTGCCAGCAGCTTAGTAGGGTCAGGGGGCTTGAATGAGCAGTTCTTC. Encoded protein: CASSLVGSGGLNEQFF.

This clonotype was seen more than once but under ten times. The CDR3: CSARDYLGGETQYF. Written as DNA, the CDR3 is TGCAGTGCTAGAGATTACTTGGGGGGAGAGACCCAGTACTTC. This chain connects TRBV20-1 to TRBJ2-5; tentatively, D is TRBD2 (6 bases). V lost 0 bases to trimming and J lost 4 bases, with 12 bases between them. The CDR3 is made up of 14 amino acids. Germline assignment: CDR1 DFQATT and CDR2 SNEGSKA (reference sequence).

This clonotype was recorded at least ten times. The rearrangement links TRBV27 to TRBJ1-5; D gene uncertain. This CDR3 contains 15 residues. The V gene's germline CDR1 is MNHEY and CDR2 SMNVEV (reference sequence). Trimming took 5 bases from V and 0 from J, leaving 11 bases between them. CDR3 residues: CASSPRPGSNQPQHF. In DNA form, the CDR3 reads TGTGCCAGCAGTCCAAGACCAGGTAGCAATCAGCCCCAGCATTTT.

This clonotype came up many times. The chain couples TRBV29-1 to TRBJ2-1; the match to TRBD2 covers 8 bases. V shed 7 bases and J 0 bases; nucleotides not matched to a gene: 8. Germline V lookup: CDR1 SQVTM, CDR2 ANQGSEA. The CDR3 loop spans 15 amino acids. The CDR3 loop reads CSAPGLGVSYNEQFF. Here the CDR3 DNA reads TGCAGCGCTCCGGGACTAGGGGTCTCCTACAATGAGCAGTTCTTC.

This clonotype was detected ten times or more. The J gene is TRBJ1-1, the V gene TRBV19; D is perhaps TRBD1 (5 bases). The CDR3 contains 12 residues. Germline lookup yields CDR1 LNHDA and CDR2 SQIVND (reference sequence). Trimming took off 7 bases at V and 7 bases at J, with 13 bases between the two ends. The CDR3 reads CASNLNGGEAFF. CDR3 nucleotide sequence: TGTGCCAGTAATCTCAACGGGGGTGAAGCTTTCTTT.

At least ten counts were recorded for this clonotype. The gene calls are TRBV28 and TRBJ2-3; 8 nucleotides agree with TRBD1. There are 14 residues in the CDR3. V was pared by 6 bases and J by 8 bases, with 10 bases of the junction left unmatched. Germline CDR1 reads MDHEN; CDR2 reads SYDVKM. The CDR3 loop reads CASSDRGALGTQYF. CDR3 DNA sequence: TGTGCCAGCAGCGACAGGGGTGCATTAGGTACGCAGTATTTT.

This clonotype was seen a handful of times. The chain joins TRBV4-1 to TRBJ1-5; D is unresolved. V was pared by 0 bases and J by 1 base, with 4 bases between. Germline V gene sequence: CDR1 MGHRA, CDR2 YSYEKL. The CDR3 covers 14 residues. The CDR3 region is CASSQELSNQPQHF. The CDR3 region has the DNA TGCGCCAGCAGCCAAGAGCTAAGCAATCAGCCCCAGCATTTT.

V gene TRBV7-9 combines with J gene TRBJ2-5; TRBD1 matches 11 bases. CDR1 SEHNR and CDR2 FQNEAQ come from the germline V gene (reference sequence). This CDR3 is built from 14 residues. Trimming removed 8 bases from V and 4 bases from J; junction bases left unmatched: 6. DNA of the CDR3: TGTGCCAGCTCGACCGGGACAGGGGGAGAGACCCAGTACTTC. Protein sequence: CASSTGTGGETQYF.

This clonotype was counted many times. J is TRBJ1-1 and V is TRBV28; 7 bases agree with TRBD1. This CDR3 has 14 residues. Germline CDR1 MDHEN, CDR2 SYDVKM. With 2 bases clipped from V and 5 bases from J, the junction kept 5 bases outside the gene matches. The CDR3 loop is CASSLGQDRTEAFF. The CDR3 nucleotides read TGTGCCAGCAGTTTAGGACAGGACAGGACTGAAGCTTTCTTT. Looking up the rest from reference TRBV28 and TRBJ1-1 gives the full variable domain: DVKVTQSSRYLVKRTGEKVFLECVQDMDHENMFWYRQDPGLGLRLIYFSYDVKMKEKGDIPEGYSVSREKKERFSLILESASTNQTSMYLCASSLGQDRTEAFFGQGTRLTVV.

The V and J genes are TRBV24-1 and TRBJ2-6, with D perhaps matching TRBD1 or TRBD2 (5 bases each). The CDR3 loop spans 22 amino acids. Trimming cost V 4 bases and J 0 bases, with 27 bases left between them. From germline, CDR1 is KGHDR and CDR2 SFDVKD. CDR3 sequence: CATSDNTGPPSRQSSGANVLTF. The CDR3 DNA follows: TGTGCCACCAGTGACAACACGGGGCCTCCGTCTCGACAGAGCTCTGGGGCCAACGTCCTGACTTTC.